This T cell receptor beta chain was retrieved from a study of blood T cell repertoires in COVID-19. About the study: Some COVID-19 samples were acute and others convalescent; all came from the United States, Italy and Spain. The analysed material was cDNA or gDNA that came from T cells, B-cell-depleted T cells, or PBMCs.

Trimming pared 4 bases from V and 3 bases from J, leaving 14 bases between. The CDR3 sequence is 15 residues long. Germline assignment: CDR1 MDHEN and CDR2 SYDVKM. This clone was seen many times. Generated by immunoSEQ multiplex PCR, the TCRdb table keeps only in-frame clones and is missing some. The sample lists 100,000 or so clones, 70% to 90% occurring once. This TCR was sampled from a man aged 50 or older with active or convalescent COVID-19. V is TRBV28 and J is TRBJ2-3; possibly TRBD1 for D (5 bases). The sample comprised peripheral blood. The CDR3 reads CASSWTSQMTDTQYF. CDR3 coding DNA: TGTGCCAGCAGTTGGACAAGTCAGATGACAGATACGCAGTATTTT.